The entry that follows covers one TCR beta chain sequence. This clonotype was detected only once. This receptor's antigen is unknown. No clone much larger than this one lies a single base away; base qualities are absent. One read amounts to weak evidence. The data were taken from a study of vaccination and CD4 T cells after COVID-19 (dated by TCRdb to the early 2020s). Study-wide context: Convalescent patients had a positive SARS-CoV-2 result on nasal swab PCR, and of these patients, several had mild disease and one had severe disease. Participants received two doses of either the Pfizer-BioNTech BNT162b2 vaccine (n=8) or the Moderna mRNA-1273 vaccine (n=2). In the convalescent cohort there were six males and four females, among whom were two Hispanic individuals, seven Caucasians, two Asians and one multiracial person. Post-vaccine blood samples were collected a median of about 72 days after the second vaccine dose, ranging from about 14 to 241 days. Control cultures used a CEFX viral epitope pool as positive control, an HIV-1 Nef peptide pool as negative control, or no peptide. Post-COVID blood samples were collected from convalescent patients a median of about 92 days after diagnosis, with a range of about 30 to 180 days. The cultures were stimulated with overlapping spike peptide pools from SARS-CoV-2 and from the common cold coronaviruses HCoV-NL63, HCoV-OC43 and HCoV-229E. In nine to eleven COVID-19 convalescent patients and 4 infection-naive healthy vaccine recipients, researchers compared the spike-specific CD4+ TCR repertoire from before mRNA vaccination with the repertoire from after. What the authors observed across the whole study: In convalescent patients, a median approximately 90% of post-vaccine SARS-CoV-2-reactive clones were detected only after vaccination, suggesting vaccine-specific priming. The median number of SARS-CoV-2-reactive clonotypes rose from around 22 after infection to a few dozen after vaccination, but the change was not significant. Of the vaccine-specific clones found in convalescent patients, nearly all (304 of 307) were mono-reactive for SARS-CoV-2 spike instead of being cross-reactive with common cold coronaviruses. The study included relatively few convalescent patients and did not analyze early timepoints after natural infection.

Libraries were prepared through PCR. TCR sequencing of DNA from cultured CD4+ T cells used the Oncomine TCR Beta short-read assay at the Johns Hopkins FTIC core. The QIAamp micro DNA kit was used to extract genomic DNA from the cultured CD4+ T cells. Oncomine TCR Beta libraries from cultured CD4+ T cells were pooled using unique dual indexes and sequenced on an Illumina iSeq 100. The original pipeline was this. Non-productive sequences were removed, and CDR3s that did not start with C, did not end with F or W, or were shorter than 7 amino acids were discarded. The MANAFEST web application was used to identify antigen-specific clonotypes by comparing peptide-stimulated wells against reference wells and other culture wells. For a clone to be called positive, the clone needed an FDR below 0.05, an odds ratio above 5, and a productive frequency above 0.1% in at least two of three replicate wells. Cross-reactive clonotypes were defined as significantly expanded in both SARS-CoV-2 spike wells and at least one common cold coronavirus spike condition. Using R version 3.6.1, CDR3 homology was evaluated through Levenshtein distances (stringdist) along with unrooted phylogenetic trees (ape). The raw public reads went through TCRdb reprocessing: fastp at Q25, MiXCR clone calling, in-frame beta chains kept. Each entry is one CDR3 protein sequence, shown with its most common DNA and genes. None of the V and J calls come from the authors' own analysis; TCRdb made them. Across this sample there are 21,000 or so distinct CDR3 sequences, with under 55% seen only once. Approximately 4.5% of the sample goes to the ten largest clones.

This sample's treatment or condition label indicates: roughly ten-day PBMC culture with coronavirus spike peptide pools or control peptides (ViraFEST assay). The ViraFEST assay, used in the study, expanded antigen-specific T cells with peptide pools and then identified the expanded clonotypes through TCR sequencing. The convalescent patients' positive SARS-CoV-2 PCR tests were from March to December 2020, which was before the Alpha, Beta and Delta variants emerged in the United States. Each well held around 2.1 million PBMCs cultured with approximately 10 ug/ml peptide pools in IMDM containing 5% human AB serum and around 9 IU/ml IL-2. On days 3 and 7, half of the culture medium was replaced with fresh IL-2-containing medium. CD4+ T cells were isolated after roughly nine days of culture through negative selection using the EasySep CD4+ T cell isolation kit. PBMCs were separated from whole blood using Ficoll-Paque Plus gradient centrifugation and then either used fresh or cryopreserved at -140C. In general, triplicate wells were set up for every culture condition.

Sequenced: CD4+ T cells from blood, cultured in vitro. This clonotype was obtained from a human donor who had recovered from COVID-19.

The DNA sequence is given as TGTGCCAGCAGTGAGGGGACAGCCTCCTACAATGAGCAGTTCTTC. This codes for CASSEGTASYNEQFF. Recombination joined TRBV6-1 with TRBJ2-1; 7 middle bases align to TRBD1. Taken from the germline V gene, the CDR1 and CDR2 loops are MNHNS and SASEGT. The CDR3 covers 15 residues, taking in both the cysteine and the phenylalanine. Left in the record is the CDR3 DNA by itself, 45 bases read in frame from the first base. After removal of 3 bases from V and 0 bases from J, the junction retains 2 bases not matched to a gene.